This note documents a single T cell receptor (beta chain) sequence. The record originates from a study of T cell responses to AZD1222 COVID-19 vaccine. Looking at the study overall: Combined were second doses at about 4 or about 12 weeks.

Germline V gene data show CDR1 as ENHRY and CDR2 as SYGVKD. V was pared by 6 bases and J by 2 bases, with 17 bases between. This CDR3 is 16 amino acids long. Assay: immunoSEQ multiplex PCR; the TCRdb copy retains only in-frame clones and omits some. The sample lists over 55,000 clones, 80% to 85% occurring once. This TCR derives from an adult in good health. The chain uses TRBV10-3 and TRBJ1-3, with D unclear. This specimen consisted of peripheral blood, obtained on day 0 of AZD1222 vaccination. Written as DNA, the CDR3 is TGTGCCATCAGCGCCTCGAGTTCTTCGGCTGGAAACACCATATATTTT. Protein product: CAISASSSSAGNTIYF.